A selection of T cell receptor beta chains follows, all from one sample in a study of response to subunit inactivated influenza vaccine. From the RT-PCR reads, TCRdb called clonotypes with MiXCR, one entry per CDR3 protein. The sample records approximately 490,000 distinct CDR3 sequences, 6.5% to 8% being singletons. The source material was PBMCs from blood, sampled around 2 years after vaccination. Receptor source: a man in his fifties or sixties who received an inactivated influenza vaccine. Each CDR3 is given with its conserved first and last residue. Fields, in order: clone size, D gene, V gene, J gene, CDR3 protein, CDR3 DNA. The D gene is left open where the match is weak. Clone size appears in some rows only: once, few, many, or a class for an expanded clone.

many,-,TRBV12-3/TRBV12-4,TRBJ1-2,CASSPSGRSYGYTF,TGTGCCAGCAGCCCCTCGGGGAGGAGCTATGGCTACACCTTC
few,-,TRBV6-1,TRBJ1-5,CACKVDSNQPQHF,TGTGCCTGTAAAGTGGATAGCAATCAGCCCCAGCATTTT
-,-,TRBV6-2/TRBV6-3,TRBJ2-2,CASSDGQGKAGELFF,TGTGCCAGCTCTGATGGGCAGGGCAAGGCCGGGGAGCTGTTTTTT
-,-,TRBV6-2/TRBV6-3,TRBJ1-2,CASSYRDFYGYTF,TGTGCCAGCAGTTACAGGGACTTTTATGGCTACACCTTC
few,-,TRBV5-6,TRBJ2-3,CASRGSYIADTQYF,TGTGCCAGCAGAGGGTCCTATATCGCAGATACGCAGTATTTT
-,TRBD2,TRBV5-4,TRBJ2-3,CASSLTSGGRFPDTQYF,TGTGCCAGCAGCTTAACTAGCGGGGGCCGGTTTCCAGATACGCAGTATTTT
few,TRBD2,TRBV20-1,TRBJ2-7,CSARRLGGRAYEQYF,TGCAGTGCTAGGCGGTTGGGCGGGAGGGCCTACGAGCAGTACTTC
few,-,TRBV30,TRBJ2-2,CAWSKAGAGGELFF,TGTGCCTGGAGTAAGGCAGGGGCCGGCGGGGAGCTGTTTTTT
many,-,TRBV18,TRBJ2-7,CASSPTPTSYEQYF,TGTGCCAGCTCACCAACTCCCACTAGCTACGAGCAGTACTTC
many,-,TRBV12-3/TRBV12-4,TRBJ1-5,CASSLTRNQPQHF,TGTGCCAGCAGTTTAACTCGCAATCAGCCCCAGCATTTT
-,TRBD2,TRBV5-1,TRBJ2-5,CASSFATSGNQETQYF,TGCGCCAGCAGCTTCGCCACTAGCGGGAACCAAGAGACCCAGTACTTC
many,TRBD1,TRBV20-1,TRBJ1-4,CSARLDRGEKLFF,TGCAGTGCTAGATTGGACAGGGGAGAAAAACTGTTTTTT
-,TRBD1,TRBV12-3/TRBV12-4,TRBJ1-5,CASSIGTGGWGNQPQHF,TGTGCCAGCAGTATCGGGACAGGGGGCTGGGGGAATCAGCCCCAGCATTTT
few,-,TRBV6-1,TRBJ2-7,CASWRGETYEQYF,TGTGCCAGCTGGAGGGGGGAGACCTACGAGCAGTACTTC
many,-,TRBV3-1,TRBJ2-7,CASSQTVSYEQYF,TGTGCCAGCAGCCAGACAGTCTCCTACGAGCAGTACTTC
-,-,TRBV29-1,TRBJ1-1,CSVVGRYSNTEAFF,TGCAGCGTTGTTGGTAGGTACTCTAACACTGAAGCTTTCTTT
few,TRBD2,TRBV4-3,TRBJ2-2,CASSQGGGLRGDTGELFF,TGCGCCAGCAGCCAGGGGGGAGGCTTGCGGGGGGACACCGGGGAGCTGTTTTTT
-,TRBD2,TRBV28,TRBJ2-7,CASWTSGSYEQYF,TGTGCCAGCTGGACTAGCGGGAGCTACGAGCAGTACTTC
-,-,TRBV9,TRBJ2-7,CASSVDPRPTYEQYF,TGTGCCAGCAGCGTAGATCCCCGACCCACCTACGAGCAGTACTTC
few,-,TRBV7-2,TRBJ2-3,CASSLNVGASRDTQYF,TGTGCCAGCAGCTTAAACGTCGGGGCCTCTAGGGATACGCAGTATTTT
many,TRBD1,TRBV6-1,TRBJ2-7,CASSSNTGGEQYF,TGTGCCAGCAGCTCAAACACAGGGGGCGAGCAGTACTTC
many,TRBD1,TRBV7-2,TRBJ1-5,CASSLTGGDQPQHF,TGTGCCAGCAGCTTGACAGGGGGAGATCAGCCCCAGCATTTT
few,-,TRBV9,TRBJ2-7,CASSAEPSTVYEQYF,TGTGCCAGCAGCGCCGAACCCTCTACTGTCTACGAGCAGTACTTC
-,-,TRBV10-1,TRBJ2-1,CASSNNRGGEQFF,TGCGCCAGCAGCAACAACAGGGGAGGCGAGCAGTTCTTC
many,-,TRBV29-1,TRBJ2-7,CSARQANYEQYF,TGCAGCGCTAGACAGGCGAACTACGAGCAGTACTTC
many,-,TRBV5-1,TRBJ2-3,CASSLNRASTDTQYF,TGCGCCAGCAGCCTCAACAGGGCTAGCACAGATACGCAGTATTTT
many,TRBD1,TRBV12-3/TRBV12-4,TRBJ2-1,CASSRRTGGNEQFF,TGTGCCAGCAGTCGCAGGACAGGGGGCAATGAGCAGTTCTTC
many,TRBD1,TRBV29-1,TRBJ1-5,CSVLQGAGNQPQHF,TGCAGCGTCTTACAGGGGGCAGGAAATCAGCCCCAGCATTTT
many,TRBD1,TRBV14,TRBJ1-1,CASSTYDLFRGDRVNTEAFF,TGTGCCAGCAGCACCTACGACTTATTTAGGGGCGACAGGGTGAACACTGAAGCTTTCTTT
many,-,TRBV2,TRBJ2-2,CASSTGLTAGELFF,TGTGCCAGCAGTACTGGACTCACGGCTGGGGAGCTGTTTTTT
-,-,TRBV4-3,TRBJ1-4,CASSQDLANEKLFF,TGCGCCAGCAGCCAAGATCTGGCTAATGAAAAACTGTTTTTT
few,-,TRBV4-3,TRBJ2-4,CASSHGQPGAKNIQYF,TGCGCCAGCAGTCATGGACAGCCGGGGGCCAAAAACATTCAGTACTTC
-,TRBD1,TRBV7-6,TRBJ2-1,CASSSGRTGDNEQFF,TGTGCCAGCAGCTCGGGCCGGACAGGGGACAATGAGCAGTTCTTC